These T cell receptor beta chains were read from a single sample in a study of beta chain features in type 1 diabetes. The data were produced by immunoSEQ multiplex PCR, yet TCRdb's version contains in-frame clones alone and is incomplete. The profile shows 350,000 to 450,000 clones, more than 13% of them singletons. Sample: naive CD4+ T cells from blood. The receptors were gathered from a woman aged 18-29 years in good health. CDR3s include the opening cysteine and the closing phenylalanine or tryptophan. Each record gives: clone size, J gene, D gene, V gene, CDR3 protein, CDR3 DNA. A D gene is named only where the DNA matches it firmly. Some rows have no size entry. The others give once, few or many, or a class for an expanded clone.

few TRBJ1-2 TRBD1 TRBV30 CAWSPQGSYGYTF TGTGCCTGGAGCCCACAGGGGTCGTATGGCTACACCTTC
- TRBJ2-3 TRBD1 TRBV19 CASSRGQGLDTQYF TGTGCCAGTAGTAGGGGACAGGGGTTGGATACGCAGTATTTT
- TRBJ2-6 TRBD2 TRBV5-1 CASSLDLAGGSGANVLTF TGCGCCAGCAGCTTGGACCTAGCGGGAGGTTCTGGGGCCAACGTCCTGACTTTC
- TRBJ1-5 - TRBV19 CASSNSNLWQPQHF TGTGCCAGTAGTAACTCGAATTTGTGGCAGCCCCAGCATTTT
few TRBJ2-3 TRBD2 TRBV5-1 CASSRTTSGTPDTQYF TGCGCCAGCAGCAGGACGACTAGCGGGACCCCAGATACGCAGTATTTT
few TRBJ2-1 TRBD2 TRBV7-3 CASSVGLADNEQFF TGTGCCAGCAGCGTCGGACTAGCGGACAATGAGCAGTTCTTC
few TRBJ2-1 TRBD2 TRBV6-1 CASSVSGSSYNEQFF TGTGCCAGCAGTGTTAGCGGGAGCTCCTACAATGAGCAGTTCTTC
- TRBJ1-3 - TRBV28 CASSPGSGNTIYF TGTGCCAGCAGCCCCGGTTCCGGAAACACCATATATTTT
- TRBJ2-5 TRBD1 TRBV18 CASSTPTGGEETQYF TGTGCCAGCTCAACGCCGACAGGGGGCGAAGAGACCCAGTACTTC
few TRBJ1-1 - TRBV7-7 CASSRQMNTEAFF TGTGCCAGCAGCAGACAGATGAACACTGAAGCTTTCTTT
- TRBJ1-4 - TRBV30 CAWSGPGGNEKLFF TGTGCCTGGAGTGGCCCCGGGGGTAATGAAAAACTGTTTTTT
few TRBJ1-5 - TRBV30 CAWSPAGNQPQHF TGTGCCTGGAGCCCCGCAGGGAATCAGCCCCAGCATTTT
- TRBJ2-1 - TRBV7-9 CASSLSAANEQFF TGTGCCAGCAGCCTCTCAGCGGCGAATGAGCAGTTCTTC
few TRBJ2-1 TRBD2 TRBV7-9 CASSFRTSSYNEQFF TGTGCCAGCAGCTTCCGGACTAGTTCCTACAATGAGCAGTTCTTC
- TRBJ2-3 TRBD2 TRBV7-9 CASSLSGVTDTQYF TGTGCCAGCAGTCTTAGCGGGGTCACAGATACGCAGTATTTT
few TRBJ1-4 TRBD1 TRBV30 CAWSWGSGTVEKLFF TGTGCCTGGAGCTGGGGCTCCGGGACAGTTGAAAAACTGTTTTTT
- TRBJ1-1 TRBD1 TRBV12-5 CASGQQGPTEAFF TGTGCTAGTGGCCAACAGGGGCCCACTGAAGCTTTCTTT
- TRBJ1-2 - TRBV30 CAWSGVGVWYGYTF TGTGCCTGGAGTGGTGTAGGGGTGTGGTATGGCTACACCTTC
- TRBJ2-6 - TRBV5-1 CASSLEAVTNVLTF TGCGCCAGCAGCTTGGAAGCGGTAACCAACGTCCTGACTTTC
- TRBJ1-2 - TRBV18 CASSPVTEYGYTF TGTGCCAGCTCACCGGTGACGGAGTATGGCTACACCTTC
- TRBJ2-7 TRBD2 TRBV7-2 CASSLGTSGRGSYEQYF TGTGCCAGCAGCTTAGGGACTAGCGGGAGAGGGTCCTACGAGCAGTACTTC
- TRBJ2-7 - TRBV30 CAWSSYGWDIQYF TGTGCCTGGAGTTCGTATGGTTGGGACATCCAGTACTTC
few TRBJ1-1 - TRBV20-1 CSASPGTEAFF TGCAGTGCTAGCCCTGGGACAGAAGCTTTCTTT
few TRBJ2-1 TRBD2 TRBV7-9 CASSLSGTSSSEQFF TGTGCCAGCAGCCTAAGCGGGACTAGCAGCAGTGAGCAGTTCTTC
few TRBJ2-7 TRBD2 TRBV11-1 CASSLGGSYEQYF TGTGCCAGCAGCTTGGGCGGGAGTTACGAGCAGTACTTC
- TRBJ2-7 TRBD1 TRBV19 CASSIRDSYEQYF TGTGCCAGTAGTATCAGGGACAGCTACGAGCAGTACTTC
few TRBJ2-7 - TRBV30 CAWNGRGPWYF TGTGCCTGGAATGGCAGGGGACCATGGTACTTC
- TRBJ2-1 TRBD1 TRBV28 CASSSARTGGYNEQFF TGTGCCAGCAGTTCTGCGAGGACAGGGGGCTACAATGAGCAGTTCTTC
- TRBJ2-7 - TRBV7-9 CASSPIRDFSYEQYF TGTGCCAGCAGCCCCATCCGGGACTTCTCCTACGAGCAGTACTTC